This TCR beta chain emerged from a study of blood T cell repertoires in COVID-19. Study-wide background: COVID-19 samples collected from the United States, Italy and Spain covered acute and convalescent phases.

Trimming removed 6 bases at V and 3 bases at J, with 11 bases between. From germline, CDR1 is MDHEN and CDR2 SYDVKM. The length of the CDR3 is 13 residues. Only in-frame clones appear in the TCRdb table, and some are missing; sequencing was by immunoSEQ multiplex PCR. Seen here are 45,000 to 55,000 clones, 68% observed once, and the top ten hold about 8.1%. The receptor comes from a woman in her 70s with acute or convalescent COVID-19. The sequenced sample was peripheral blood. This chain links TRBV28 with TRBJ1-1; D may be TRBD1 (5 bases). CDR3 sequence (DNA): TGTGCCAGCAGACCAGGAGGGGACACTGAAGCTTTCTTT. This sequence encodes CASRPGGDTEAFF.